This record looks at one T cell receptor beta chain sequence and its context. Its matching antigen is unknown. The data stem from a study of cytomegalovirus exposure and HLA in healthy donors. About the research overall: Earlier sequencing of some 190 million T cells yielded around 120 million unique TCR beta sequences. The study, taken as a whole, reports: When a later analysis was performed, an Asian-associated ancestry cluster reportedly had fewer N-insertions than the roughly 690-donor mean. TCR beta V segments were, for the most part, productive about 87% or about 30% of the time in an earlier analysis.

PCR primers comprised 60 Vbeta and 13 Jbeta primers. TCRdb keeps only in-frame clones here, not all; method: immunoSEQ multiplex PCR. The sample carries roughly 160,000 clones, 82% recorded once. Germline CDR1 LGHNA, CDR2 YSLEER. This CDR3 is built from 14 residues. The V gene lost 3 bases and the J gene lost 2 bases, with 10 bases spanning the gap. The chain has TRBV4-3 and TRBJ2-5, with D perhaps matching TRBD2 (6 bases). Sequencing was performed on PBMCs. The sequence was obtained from a man aged 50 to 59 in good health and CMV-seropositive. The CDR3 region is CASSQALAQETQYF. As DNA, the CDR3 is TGCGCCAGCAGCCAGGCACTAGCTCAAGAGACCCAGTACTTC.